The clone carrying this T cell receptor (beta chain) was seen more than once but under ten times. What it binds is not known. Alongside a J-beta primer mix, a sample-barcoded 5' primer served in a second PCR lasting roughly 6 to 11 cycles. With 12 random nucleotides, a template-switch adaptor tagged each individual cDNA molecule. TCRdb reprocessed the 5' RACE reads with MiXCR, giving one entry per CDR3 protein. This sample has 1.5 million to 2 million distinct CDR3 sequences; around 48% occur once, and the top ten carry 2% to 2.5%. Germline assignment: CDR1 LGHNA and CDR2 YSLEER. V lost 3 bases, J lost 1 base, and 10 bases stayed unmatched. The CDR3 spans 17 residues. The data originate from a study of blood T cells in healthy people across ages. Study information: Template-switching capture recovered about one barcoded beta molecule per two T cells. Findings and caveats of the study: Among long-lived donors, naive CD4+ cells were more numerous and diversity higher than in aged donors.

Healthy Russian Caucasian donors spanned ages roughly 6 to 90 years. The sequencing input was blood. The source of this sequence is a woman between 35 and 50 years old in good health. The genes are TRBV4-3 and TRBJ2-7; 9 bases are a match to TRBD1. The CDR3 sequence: CASSQFSGTGSSYEQYF. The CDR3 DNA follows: TGCGCCAGCAGCCAGTTCTCCGGGACAGGGTCTTCCTACGAGCAGTACTTC.